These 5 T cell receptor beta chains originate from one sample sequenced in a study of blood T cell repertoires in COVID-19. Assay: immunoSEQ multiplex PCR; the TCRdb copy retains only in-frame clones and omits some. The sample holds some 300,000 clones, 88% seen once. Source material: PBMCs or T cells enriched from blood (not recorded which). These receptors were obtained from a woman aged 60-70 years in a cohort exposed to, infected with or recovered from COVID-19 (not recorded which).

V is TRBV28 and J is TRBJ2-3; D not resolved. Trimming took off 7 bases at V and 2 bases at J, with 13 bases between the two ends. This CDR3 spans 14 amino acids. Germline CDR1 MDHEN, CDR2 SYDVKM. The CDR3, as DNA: TGTGCCAGCAACGACGTAGACTCCACAGATACGCAGTATTTT. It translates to CASNDVDSTDTQYF.

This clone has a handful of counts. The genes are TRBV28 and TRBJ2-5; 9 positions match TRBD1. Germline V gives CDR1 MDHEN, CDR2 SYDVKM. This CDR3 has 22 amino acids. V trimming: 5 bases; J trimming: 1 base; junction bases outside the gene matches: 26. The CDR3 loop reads CASSPRPGTGKRGPNPQETQYF. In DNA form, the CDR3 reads TGTGCCAGCAGTCCGAGACCCGGGACAGGGAAGCGGGGTCCCAACCCCCAAGAGACCCAGTACTTC.

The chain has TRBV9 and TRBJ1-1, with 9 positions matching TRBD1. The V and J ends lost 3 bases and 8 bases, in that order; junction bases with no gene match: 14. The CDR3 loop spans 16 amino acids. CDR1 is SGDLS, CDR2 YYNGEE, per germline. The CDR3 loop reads CASSERGQGSFSEAFF. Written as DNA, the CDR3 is TGTGCCAGCAGCGAGAGGGGACAGGGATCCTTTTCGGAAGCTTTCTTT.

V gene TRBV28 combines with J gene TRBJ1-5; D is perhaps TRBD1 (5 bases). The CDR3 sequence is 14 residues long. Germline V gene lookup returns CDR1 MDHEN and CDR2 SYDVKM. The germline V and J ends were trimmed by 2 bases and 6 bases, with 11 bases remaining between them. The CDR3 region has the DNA TGTGCCAGCAGTTTAAATGGGGCGCTTCAGCCCCAGCATTTT. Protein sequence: CASSLNGALQPQHF.

CDR3 in DNA: TGTGCCAGCAGCTTAACGTTGGGCCCCTACGAGCAGTACTTC. This encodes CASSLTLGPYEQYF. The gene calls are TRBV7-9 and TRBJ2-7, with D unresolved. CDR1 SEHNR and CDR2 FQNEAQ come from the germline V gene (reference sequence). The CDR3 consists of 14 residues. V was shortened by 2 bases and J by 2 bases, with 10 bases between the two germline ends.